One T cell receptor beta chain is described in this entry. Its antigen is unknown. This record comes from a study of cytomegalovirus exposure and HLA in healthy donors. Overall study: Among 398 genotyped donors, more than 65% fell in the Caucasian-associated ancestry cluster.

The primer mix had 60 Vbeta and 13 Jbeta primers. TCRdb's table, derived via immunoSEQ multiplex PCR, lists solely in-frame clones and lacks some. The table has about 140,000 clones, approximately 84% seen once. This CDR3 spans 15 amino acids. Germline V lookup: CDR1 MRHNA, CDR2 SNTAGT. Losses at the gene ends were 0 bases for V and 0 bases for J; bases not matched to a gene: 0. Study-wide results and caveats: In a later analysis, HLA-C alleles had the fewest associated TCRs, DRB1 alleles the most. Reported findings show TCR beta sequences accurately forecast HLA-A and HLA-B alleles in most subjects.

Donors likely had unrecorded immune exposures despite being nominally healthy when sampled. The sequenced sample consisted of PBMCs. The V gene is TRBV6-4, the J gene TRBJ2-3; TRBD1 matches 7 bases. This clonotype originated in a woman between 40 and 55 years old in good health and CMV-seronegative. The CDR3 region is CASSDSTGSTDTQYF. The CDR3 DNA follows: TGTGCCAGCAGTGACTCGACAGGGAGCACAGATACGCAGTATTTT.